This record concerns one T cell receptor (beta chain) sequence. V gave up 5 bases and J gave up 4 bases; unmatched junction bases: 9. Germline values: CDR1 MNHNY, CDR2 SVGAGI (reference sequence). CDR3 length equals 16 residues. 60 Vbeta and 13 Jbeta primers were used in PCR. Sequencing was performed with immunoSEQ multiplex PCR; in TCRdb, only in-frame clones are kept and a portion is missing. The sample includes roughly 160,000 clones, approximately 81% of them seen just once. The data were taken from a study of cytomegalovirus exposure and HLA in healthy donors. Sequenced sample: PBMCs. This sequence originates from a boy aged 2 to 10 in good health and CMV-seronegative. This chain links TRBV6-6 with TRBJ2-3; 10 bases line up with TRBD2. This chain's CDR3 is CASSLEAGGPADTQYF. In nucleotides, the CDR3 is TGTGCCAGCAGTCTCGAAGCGGGAGGGCCGGCAGATACGCAGTATTTT.